This T cell receptor beta chain was retrieved from a study of shared clonotypes between healthy human individuals. Whole-study results and caveats: Sampling covered nothing but blood. Tissue TCR repertoires likely differ from those found in blood.

Clones were sequenced by immunoSEQ multiplex PCR, and TCRdb holds only the in-frame ones, with some missing. The data contain around 2.1 million clones, around 93% of them singletons. A word on this clone: Its antigen is not identified.

Naive CD8 cells lacked CD45RO, underwent positive selection for CCR7 and left out terminally differentiated effector memory CD45RA+ cells. In germline, CDR1 is MGHRA, CDR2 YSYEKL. V lost 6 bases to trimming and J lost 2 bases, with 10 bases between them. The CDR3 is 13 amino acids. Input material: naive CD8+ T cells from PBMCs. The sequence was collected from a man aged 18 to 29 in good health. Some clones in this sample may be carry-over from other donors' samples. V gene TRBV4-1 combines with J gene TRBJ2-5; no clear D. CDR3 amino acids: CASRGSNQETQYF. In nucleotides, the CDR3 is TGCGCCAGCAGGGGGTCTAATCAAGAGACCCAGTACTTC.